These 14 T cell receptor beta chains share one sample of origin, sequenced in a study of long-term antiretroviral therapy in people with HIV. A v3.0 immunoSEQ assay was performed at survey level. The method was immunoSEQ multiplex PCR; TCRdb's version includes in-frame clones alone and lacks a portion of them. The profile shows 25,000 to 35,000 clones, approximately 80% of them singletons. The sample was unsorted PBMCs, taken 2.8 years after starting antiretroviral therapy. These receptors all stem from a man aged 25-45 years with HIV.

This CDR3 reads CASSPDGGIYYGYTF. The CDR3 DNA follows: TGTGCCAGCAGCCCTGACGGGGGGATCTACTATGGCTACACCTTC. The chain joins TRBV9 to TRBJ1-2, with TRBD1 as a possible D gene (5 bases). Deletions cut 4 bases from V and 3 bases from J, with 16 bases between. From germline, CDR1 is SGDLS and CDR2 YYNGEE. The CDR3 totals 15 residues. Full variable domain (remainder filled in from reference TRBV9 and TRBJ1-2): DSGVTQTPKHLITATGQRVTLRCSPRSGDLSVYWYQQSLDQGLQFLIQYYNGEERAKGNILERFSAQQFPDLHSELNLSSLELGDSALYFCASSPDGGIYYGYTFGSGTRLTVV.

The rearrangement uses TRBV5-1 and TRBJ2-2; D may correspond to TRBD1 or TRBD2 (6 bases each). The CDR3 is made up of 15 amino acids. Germline-derived CDR1 and CDR2 are SGHRS and YFSETQ. Trimming left V 1 base short and J 3 bases short, with 10 bases between. The CDR3 here is CASSLPGGYTGELFF. For the CDR3, the DNA is TGCGCCAGCAGCTTGCCCGGGGGCTACACCGGGGAGCTGTTTTTT.

V gene TRBV7-2 combines with J gene TRBJ2-5; D remains unclear. With 3 bases removed from V and 1 base from J, the gap between germline ends came to 0 bases. The CDR3 runs 11 residues. The germline V gene has CDR1 SGHTA and CDR2 FQGNSA. Here the CDR3 DNA reads TGTGCCAGCAGCTTCCAAGAGACCCAGTACTTC. This translates into CASSFQETQYF.

The CDR3 protein is CASSFLAGGGNEQFF. The CDR3, as DNA: TGTGCCAGCAGTTTTCTAGCGGGAGGCGGGAATGAGCAGTTCTTC. The chain carries TRBV27 and TRBJ2-1; TRBD2 matches at 11 bases. The CDR3 has 15 residues. V was clipped by 3 bases and J by 7 bases; unmatched bases: 5. Per the germline V gene, CDR1 is MNHEY and CDR2 is SMNVEV (reference sequence).

This clone was found once. As DNA, the CDR3 is TGTGCCAGCAGCTTAGACCTTGGGGGGACTGAAGCTTTCTTT. This translates into CASSLDLGGTEAFF. The rearrangement joins TRBV7-2 to TRBJ1-1, with a tentative D call TRBD1 (5 bases). The length of the CDR3 is 14 residues. Germline values: CDR1 SGHTA, CDR2 FQGNSA. V lost 1 base, J lost 5 bases, and 11 bases lay in between.

The chain couples TRBV7-2 to TRBJ2-1; D is undetermined. Trimming took 4 bases from V and 0 from J, leaving 13 bases between them. The CDR3 totals 16 residues. From germline, CDR1 is SGHTA and CDR2 FQGNSA. CDR3 nucleotide sequence: TGTGCCAGCAGCTCCTTTAGTCAGAGCTCCTACAATGAGCAGTTCTTC. It codes for CASSSFSQSSYNEQFF.

The V gene is TRBV19, the J gene TRBJ1-2, with 8 bases matching TRBD1. Looked up from germline, CDR1 is LNHDA and CDR2 is SQIVND (reference sequence). This CDR3 contains 16 residues. The V segment lost 4 bases and the J segment 4 bases; nucleotides outside the gene matches: 11. CDR3: CASSTHPTGVGYGYTF. In nucleotides, the CDR3 is TGTGCCAGTAGTACCCATCCGACAGGGGTCGGCTATGGCTACACCTTC.

The J gene is TRBJ2-2, the V gene TRBV5-1; 8 nucleotides line up with TRBD2. The CDR3 length is 15 residues. J was trimmed by 5 bases and V by 2 bases; bases with no gene match: 5. Looked up from germline, CDR1 is SGHRS and CDR2 is YFSETQ. For the CDR3, the DNA is TGCGCCAGCAGCTTCTCGGGGGGGGAAACCGGGGAGCTGTTTTTT. Its protein is CASSFSGGETGELFF.

This clone was recorded only once. This sequence joins TRBV5-6 and TRBJ1-2, with no clear D. CDR1 and CDR2 from the germline V gene are SGHDT and YYEEEE. This CDR3 is built from 15 residues. Trimming cost V 4 bases and J 3 bases, with 16 bases left between them. The CDR3 DNA is TGTGCCAGCAGCCCAATTGGGCAGGTTGACTATGGCTACACCTTC. Residues: CASSPIGQVDYGYTF.

The V call is TRBV2, the J call TRBJ1-1, with 7 positions matching TRBD1. V dropped 6 bases and J dropped 11; count of bases not matched to a gene: 12. This CDR3 has 13 residues. Germline V lookup: CDR1 SNHLY, CDR2 FYNNEI. The CDR3 region is CASRTTGMGEAFF. CDR3 in DNA: TGTGCCAGCAGAACGACAGGGATGGGGGAGGCTTTCTTT.

The CDR3: CASSPGQKLRNTEAFF. The CDR3 DNA reads as TGTGCCAGCAGCCCAGGACAGAAGCTGAGGAACACTGAAGCTTTCTTT. The J gene is TRBJ1-1, the V gene TRBV7-9, with D possibly TRBD1 on 6 matching bases. The V gene lost 5 bases and the J gene lost 1 base, with 17 bases spanning the gap. From germline, CDR1 is SEHNR and CDR2 FQNEAQ (reference sequence). This CDR3 spans 16 amino acids.

The chain couples TRBV25-1 to TRBJ1-3; D not resolved. CDR3 size: 15 residues. CDR1 and CDR2 from the germline V gene are MGHDK and SYGVNS. V was cut by 8 bases and J by 6 bases, with 20 bases left in between. The CDR3 spells CASGRTGNPSNTIYF. The CDR3 DNA sequence: TGTGCCAGCGGGAGGACCGGGAACCCCTCAAACACCATATATTTT.

The chain carries TRBV5-1 and TRBJ1-1, with D unclear. Germline values: CDR1 SGHRS, CDR2 YFSETQ. V lost 1 base and J lost 4, with 8 bases in between. CDR3 length equals 13 residues. This CDR3 reads CASSLRVSTEAFF. Here the CDR3 DNA reads TGCGCCAGCAGCTTGAGGGTATCCACTGAAGCTTTCTTT.

The J gene is TRBJ1-6, the V gene TRBV7-2; D remains unclear. Germline CDR1 and CDR2: SGHTA and FQGNSA. V shed 3 bases and J shed 9 bases, with 18 bases lying between them. CDR3 length: 16 residues. CDR3 loop: CASSFTGGDYISPLHF. As DNA, the CDR3 is TGTGCCAGCAGCTTCACGGGCGGGGATTACATTTCACCCCTCCACTTT.